This T cell receptor (beta chain) was retrieved from a study of radiation and T cells in renal cell carcinoma (dated by TCRdb to 2020 to 2021). With respect to the entire study: Samples came from a clinical trial, in which primary renal cell carcinomas received 15 Gy stereotactic body radiation therapy followed by nephrectomy 4 weeks later. A total of around 50 samples underwent TCR beta sequencing, made up of roughly 26 tumors and roughly 27 peripheral blood samples. Across all 55 or so samples, 3,800,000 or so unique CDR3 nucleotide sequences encoding around 2.8 million unique CDR3 amino acid sequences were identified. The investigation overall reported the following: With a single-armed trial design, the study had no way to address how radiation dose or scheduling affects the TCR repertoire. Because pretreatment tumor biopsies were not available, the study could not determine whether clonotypes were already present within the tumor at baseline. Dynamics of the blood repertoire were not tracked past 4 weeks after treatment. In blood, the top tumor clonotypes increased from baseline to 2 weeks after radiation and then shrank by 4 weeks, which suggests a temporary expansion of tumor-resident clones.

Following the manufacturer's recommendations, the immunoSEQ kit was used to generate TCR beta libraries from genomic DNA. To prepare libraries, a first multiplex PCR with proprietary primers was run, followed by a second PCR that added unique barcodes, and a bead cleanup was done after each round. Each sample batch included a kit-provided positive control reaction and a negative control reaction. The final libraries were assessed on an Agilent 4200 TapeStation D1000 ScreenTape, pooled by volume, and quantified by qPCR. An Illumina NextSeq500 fitted with a MidOutput 150-cycle cartridge performed the sequencing, running 156 Read1 cycles and 15 Index1 cycles with the kit's custom primers. The pooled library was loaded at roughly 0.93 pM, with a roughly 21% PhiX control spiked in. The authors' analysis ran thus. Vendor-processed data were analyzed in R, with a clonotype defined as all T cells sharing the same CDR3 nucleotide sequence. For clone abundance analyses, frequencies were normalized to the 10,000 most abundant clones per sample. Public T cell clones, which averaged fewer than five per sample, were excluded before analysis. Tumor-enriched clonotypes and baseline blood-enriched clonotypes were defined as those with an abundance difference of at least 32-fold between compartments. A beta-binomial differential abundance model was applied to find clonotypes that expanded or contracted between blood time points. Similarity between tumor and blood repertoires was quantified using the Baroni-Urbani and Buser coefficient, and groups were compared with two-tailed Wilcoxon tests in R. In its TCRdb copy, this immuneACCESS table keeps in-frame sequences only and misses some clones. Where compared with another copy, unresolved V genes explain less than half of these, and the others have no known cause. The V and J calls and clone size come from that table; D and trimming were worked out from the DNA. Here the sample has some 95,000 clones; 80% to 90% occur a single time. Clones ranked in the top ten supply under 9.5% of the sample.

With regard to this clone: There is no known antigen for this receptor. Base qualities are not at hand, and no much larger clone is one base apart.

Sequences LNHNV (CDR1) and YYDKDF (CDR2) are obtained from the germline V gene (reference sequence). V and J are truncated by 3 bases and 0 bases respectively, leaving an intervening sequence of 15 bases. From the cysteine up to the phenylalanine, the CDR3 has a length of 17 residues. CDR3 DNA only is kept here, 51 bases in frame from base 1. What this sample's time point label stands for: baseline pretreatment blood. Taken with the paper, the label for treatment or condition translates to: 15 Gy SBRT to primary tumor, nephrectomy 4 weeks later. To follow tumor-enriched clonotypes, serial peripheral blood was collected from radiation-treated patients at baseline and at 2 weeks and 4 weeks after SBRT. All patients had renal cell carcinoma with clear cell pathology. Genomic DNA for TCR sequencing was prepared using the QIAamp DNA Blood Mini Kit (Qiagen). Samples were included in the analyses only if all quality control checks were passed.

The sequence was obtained from a man in his forties or fifties with renal cell carcinoma. The specimen was blood, collected from a patient whose treatment included radiotherapy and nephrectomy. Recombination connected TRBV15 to TRBJ1-3, with the D gene not confidently named. The CDR3 region reads CATSSADSVISGNTIYF. The DNA is TGTGCCACCAGCAGTGCAGACTCTGTGATCTCTGGAAACACCATATATTTT. When the CDR3 is completed using the reference TRBV15 and TRBJ1-3 genes on either side, the full variable domain is DAMVIQNPRYQVTQFGKPVTLSCSQTLNHNVMYWYQQKSSQAPKLLFHYYDKDFNNEADTPDNFQSRRPNTSFCFLDIRSPGLGDTAMYLCATSSADSVISGNTIYFGEGSWLTVV.